Following are 5 T cell receptor beta chains from one sample sequenced in a study of vaccination effects on CD4 cells after COVID-19. For these TCRs, the target antigens are not known. Using immunoSEQ multiplex PCR, the repertoire was profiled, and TCRdb retains in-frame clones only, with some absent. The sample yields roughly 59,000 clones, roughly 78% seen once. Expansion with viral peptide pools was applied to antigen-specific CD4+ T cells by the ViraFEST assay prior to sequencing. With approximately ten days of culture completed, CD4+ T cells were isolated. Two doses of BNT162b2 or mRNA-1273 vaccine were administered to participants. Sequenced material: CD4+ T cells from PBMCs cultured with HCoV-OC43 spike peptides, taken after COVID-19 vaccination. The subset here: HCoV-OC43 spike overlapping peptide pool stimulation. The receptors were sampled from a human donor who received a COVID-19 vaccine.

V and J are TRBV19 and TRBJ2-2; the match to TRBD1 covers 7 bases. The length of the CDR3 is 16 residues. V lost 3 bases and J lost 4; bases outside the gene matches: 8. CDR1 is LNHDA, CDR2 SQIVND, per germline (reference sequence). CDR3 DNA sequence: TGTGCCAGTAGTATTGCGACAGGGCGTATCACCGGGGAGCTGTTTTTT. Translated, it gives CASSIATGRITGELFF.

The rearrangement uses TRBV6-5 and TRBJ2-3; the D gene is possibly TRBD2 (6 bases). This CDR3 has 12 amino acids. The V end lost 6 bases, the J end lost 9 bases, and 13 bases lay between the germline ends. Germline V gene lookup returns CDR1 MNHEY and CDR2 SVGAGI. As DNA, the CDR3 is TGTGCCAGCAGAACGGGGGAATGGACGCAGTATTTT. The encoded protein is CASRTGEWTQYF.

V usage is TRBV29-1 and J usage is TRBJ2-1; TRBD2 matches 7 bases. This CDR3 comprises 17 residues. Per the germline V gene, CDR1 is SQVTM and CDR2 is ANQGSEA. The V and J ends lost 3 bases and 0 bases, in that order; junction bases with no gene match: 11. CDR3 region: CSVDGYLGGSSYNEQFF. Here the CDR3 DNA reads TGCAGCGTTGATGGTTACCTGGGGGGGAGCTCCTACAATGAGCAGTTCTTC.

The chain uses TRBV5-1 and TRBJ1-2; possible D gene TRBD1, 5 bases. Deletions cut 4 bases from V and 5 bases from J, with 21 bases between. From germline, CDR1 is SGHRS and CDR2 YFSETQ. This CDR3 region has 16 residues. The CDR3 nucleotides are TGCGCCAGCAGCCCTTCAACAGGCACCCAGATTTATGGCTACACCTTC. Translated, it gives CASSPSTGTQIYGYTF.

The chain uses TRBV7-2 and TRBJ2-5; no definite D call. The CDR3 contains 13 residues. V was trimmed by 5 bases and J by 5 bases, leaving 12 bases between them. Germline V CDR1 and CDR2: SGHTA, FQGNSA. CDR3 DNA sequence: TGTGCCAGCAGCCCGAGGCCCGGGGAGACCCAGTACTTC. Translated: CASSPRPGETQYF.